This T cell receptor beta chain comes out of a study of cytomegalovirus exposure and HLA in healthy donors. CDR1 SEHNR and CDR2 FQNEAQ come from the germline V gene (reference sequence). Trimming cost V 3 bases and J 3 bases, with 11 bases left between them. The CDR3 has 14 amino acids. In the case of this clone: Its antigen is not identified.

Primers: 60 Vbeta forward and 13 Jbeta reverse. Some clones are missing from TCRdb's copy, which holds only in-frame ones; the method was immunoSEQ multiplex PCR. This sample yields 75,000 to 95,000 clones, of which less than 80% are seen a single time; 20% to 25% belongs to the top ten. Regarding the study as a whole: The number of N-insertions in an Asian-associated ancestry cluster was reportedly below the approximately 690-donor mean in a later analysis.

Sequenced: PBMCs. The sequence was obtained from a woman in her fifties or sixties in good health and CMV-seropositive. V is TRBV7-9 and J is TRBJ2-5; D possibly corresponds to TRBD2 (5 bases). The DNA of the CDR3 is TGTGCCAGCAGCTTTGGCACAGCGGAAGAGACCCAGTACTTC. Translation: CASSFGTAEETQYF.